A single sample is the source of the 8 T cell receptor beta chains below, sequenced in a study of shared clonotypes between healthy human individuals. Clones were read by immunoSEQ multiplex PCR, and TCRdb kept only the in-frame ones, dropping some. The data hold fewer than 2.5 million clones, with roughly 93% observed a single time. Input material: naive CD4+ T cells from PBMCs. Subset indicated: CD45RA+ positively selected. The receptors here all came from a man aged 18 to 30 in good health. Some clones in this sample may be carry-over from other donors' samples.

This clone was seen just once. Distinct nucleotide sequences in the sample also encode this CDR3. V and J are TRBV7-9 and TRBJ1-3; D gene ambiguous. The CDR3 consists of 13 residues. V was clipped by 0 bases and J by 2 bases, with 2 bases between them. The germline V gene encodes CDR1 SEHNR and CDR2 FQNEAQ (reference sequence). CDR3 in amino acids: CASSLAPGNTIYF. CDR3 in DNA: TGTGCCAGCAGCTTAGCCCCTGGAAACACCATATATTTT. The whole variable domain, filled in from reference TRBV7-9 and TRBJ1-3, reads DTGVSQNPRHKITKRGQNVTFRCDPISEHNRLYWYRQTLGQGPEFLTYFQNEAQLEKSRLLSDRFSAERPKGSFSTLEIQRTEQGDSAMYLCASSLAPGNTIYFGEGSWLTVV.

The table lists this clone with a count of one. The chain carries TRBV4-1 and TRBJ2-5; the match to TRBD2 covers 8 bases. The CDR3 is made up of 15 amino acids. Germline CDR1 is MGHRA and CDR2 is YSYEKL. V lost 5 bases to trimming and J lost 5 bases; unmatched junction nucleotides: 10. CDR3 residues: CASSSRTSRAETQYF. As DNA, the CDR3 is TGCGCCAGCAGCTCCCGGACTAGCAGGGCGGAGACCCAGTACTTC.

The chain uses TRBV2 and TRBJ1-2; D possibly corresponds to TRBD1 (6 bases). The CDR3 spans 12 residues. Trimming took 4 bases from V and 8 from J, leaving 11 bases between them. CDR1 is SNHLY and CDR2 is FYNNEI in the germline V gene. CDR3 sequence reads: CASSGRGKGYTF. CDR3 bases: TGTGCCAGCAGTGGTAGGGGGAAAGGCTACACCTTC.

This clone occurred once. The DNA for the CDR3 is TGTGCCATCAGTGAGCCGAGCCCGACTAGCAATACGCAGTATTTT. It codes for CAISEPSPTSNTQYF. The chain carries TRBV10-3 and TRBJ2-3, with 7 nucleotides matching TRBD2. V shed 2 bases, J shed 7 bases, and the junction held 9 bases outside the gene matches. Germline loops: CDR1 ENHRY, CDR2 SYGVKD. The CDR3 contains 15 residues.

This sequence joins TRBV19 and TRBJ1-5, with TRBD1 as a possible D gene (5 bases). Deletions cut 8 bases from V and 1 base from J, with 18 bases between. This CDR3 has 16 residues. Germline CDR1 reads LNHDA; CDR2 reads SQIVND (reference sequence). Written as DNA, the CDR3 is TGTGCCAGTGGTGACAGAGGCATCAGGAGCAATCAGCCCCAGCATTTT. Translating it yields CASGDRGIRSNQPQHF.

This clone was observed once. V usage is TRBV2 and J usage is TRBJ1-4, with D perhaps matching TRBD1 (5 bases). V lost 7 bases and J 7 bases, leaving 22 bases between the germline ends. In germline, CDR1 is SNHLY, CDR2 FYNNEI. The CDR3 contains 16 residues. The CDR3 is CASKGLAGTRAEKLFF. In DNA, the CDR3 is TGTGCCAGCAAGGGTCTAGCCGGGACCCGGGCTGAAAAACTGTTTTTT.

Notes on this clone: This specimen includes other DNA sequences encoding the same CDR3. The rearrangement joins TRBV5-6 to TRBJ2-5; D is unclear. Per the germline V gene, CDR1 is SGHDT and CDR2 is YYEEEE. The V end was cut by 4 bases, the J end by 1 base, with 8 bases between. The CDR3 has 13 residues. This CDR3 is CASSPDRQETQYF. CDR3 nucleotides: TGTGCCAGCAGCCCGGACCGCCAAGAGACCCAGTACTTC.

The V gene is TRBV28, the J gene TRBJ2-7; no definite D call. Germline V gives CDR1 MDHEN, CDR2 SYDVKM. Trimming left V 2 bases short and J 7 bases short, with 12 bases between. The CDR3 is made up of 13 amino acids. The DNA for the CDR3 is TGTGCCAGCAGTTTAGGTGGGCTTCTGGAGCAGTACTTC. Amino acids: CASSLGGLLEQYF.